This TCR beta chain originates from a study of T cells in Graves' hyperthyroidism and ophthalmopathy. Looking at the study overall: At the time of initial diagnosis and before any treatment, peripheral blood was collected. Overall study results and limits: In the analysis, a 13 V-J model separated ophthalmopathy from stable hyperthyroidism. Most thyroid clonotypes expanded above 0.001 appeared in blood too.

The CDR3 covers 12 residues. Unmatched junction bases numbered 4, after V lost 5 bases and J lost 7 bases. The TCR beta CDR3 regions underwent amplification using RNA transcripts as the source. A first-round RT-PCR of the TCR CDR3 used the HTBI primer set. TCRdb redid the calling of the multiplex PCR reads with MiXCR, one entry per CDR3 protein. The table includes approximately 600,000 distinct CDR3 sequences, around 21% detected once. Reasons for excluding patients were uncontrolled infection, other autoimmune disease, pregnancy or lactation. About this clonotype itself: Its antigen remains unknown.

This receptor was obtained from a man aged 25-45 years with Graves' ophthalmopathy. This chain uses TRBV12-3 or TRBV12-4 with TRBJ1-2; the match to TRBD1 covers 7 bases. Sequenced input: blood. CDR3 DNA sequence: TGTGCCAGCAGTCACAGGGGAATTGGCTACACCTTC. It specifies CASSHRGIGYTF.